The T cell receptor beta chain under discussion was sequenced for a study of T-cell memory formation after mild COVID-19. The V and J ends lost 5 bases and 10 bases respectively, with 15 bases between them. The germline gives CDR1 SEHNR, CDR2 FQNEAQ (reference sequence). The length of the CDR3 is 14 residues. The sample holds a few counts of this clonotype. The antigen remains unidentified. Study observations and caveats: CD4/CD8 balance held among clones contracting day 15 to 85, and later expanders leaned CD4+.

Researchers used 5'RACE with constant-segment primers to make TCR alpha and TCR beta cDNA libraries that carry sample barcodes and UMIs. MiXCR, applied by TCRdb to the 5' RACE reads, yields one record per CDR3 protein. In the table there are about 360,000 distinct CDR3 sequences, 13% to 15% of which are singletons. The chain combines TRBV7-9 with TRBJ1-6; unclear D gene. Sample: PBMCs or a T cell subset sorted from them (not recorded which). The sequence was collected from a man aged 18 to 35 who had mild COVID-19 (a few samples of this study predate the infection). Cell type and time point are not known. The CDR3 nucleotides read TGTGCCAGCAGCACCGACCTGCCGTGGTCACCCCTCCACTTT. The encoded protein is CASSTDLPWSPLHF.